These 26 T cell receptor beta chains were sequenced from one sample in a study of CD8 T cell repertoires and HIV-1 epitope variants. Generated by immunoSEQ multiplex PCR, the TCRdb table keeps only in-frame clones and is missing some. This table has several thousand clones, approximately 71% appearing once. These TCRs' antigens remain unknown. The sequenced sample was cultured CD8+ T cells derived from PBMCs. The receptors were sampled from a male donor with HIV.

J is TRBJ2-2 and V is TRBV6-1; 7 nucleotides align to TRBD1. Germline V CDR1 and CDR2: MNHNS, SASEGT. After removal of 5 bases from V and 3 bases from J, the junction contained 3 bases not matched to a gene. The CDR3 is 14 amino acids. The CDR3 sequence: CASSLGQHTGELFF. In DNA form, the CDR3 reads TGTGCCAGCAGTCTGGGACAGCACACCGGGGAGCTGTTTTTT.

This chain links TRBV7-6 with TRBJ2-1; D is uncertain. The CDR3 is 15 amino acids. With 11 bases removed from V and 0 bases from J, the gap between germline ends came to 17 bases. CDR1 SGHVS and CDR2 FNYEAQ come from the germline V gene. CDR3 in amino acids: CASTPDPSSYNEQFF. Written as DNA, the CDR3 is TGTGCCTCTACTCCTGACCCTAGCTCCTACAATGAGCAGTTCTTC.

The gene calls are TRBV15 and TRBJ1-5; D gene unclear. There are 14 residues in the CDR3. Trimming left V 0 bases short and J 7 bases short, with 10 bases between. In germline, CDR1 is LNHNV, CDR2 YYDKDF (reference sequence). The CDR3 region is CATSRDWSAQPQHF. The CDR3 DNA reads as TGTGCCACCAGCAGAGATTGGTCGGCACAGCCCCAGCATTTT.

The V gene is TRBV27, the J gene TRBJ2-3; D remains ambiguous. Per the germline V gene, CDR1 is MNHEY and CDR2 is SMNVEV (reference sequence). The CDR3 has 12 amino acids. Trimming took 3 bases from V and 1 from J, leaving 2 bases between them. The CDR3 spells CASSLGTDTQYF. In nucleotides, the CDR3 is TGTGCCAGCAGTTTGGGCACAGATACGCAGTATTTT.

This clone was observed a handful of times. The chain carries TRBV10-3 and TRBJ2-7, with D maybe TRBD1 (6 bases). The CDR3 contains 13 residues. From germline, CDR1 is ENHRY and CDR2 SYGVKD. The V end lost 8 bases, the J end lost 2 bases, and 13 bases lay between the germline ends. Here the CDR3 reads CAIATGSAYEQYF. The CDR3 DNA reads TGTGCCATCGCCACAGGGAGCGCCTACGAGCAGTACTTC.

This chain uses TRBV7-3 with TRBJ1-2; TRBD1 matches 9 bases. The trim removed 5 bases at V and 4 bases at J, leaving 2 bases unmatched. The CDR3 length is 13 residues. Germline CDR1 SGHTA, CDR2 FQGTGA. The CDR3 region is CASSATGGYGYTF. As DNA, the CDR3 is TGTGCCAGCAGCGCGACAGGGGGCTATGGCTACACCTTC.

V gene TRBV27 combines with J gene TRBJ1-5; 8 bases align to TRBD1. The V gene's germline CDR1 is MNHEY and CDR2 SMNVEV (reference sequence). The V gene end was trimmed by 8 bases and the J gene end by 0 bases; junction bases not matched to a gene: 9. The CDR3 contains 16 residues. CDR3 residues: CASRSGGRGSNQPQHF. As DNA, the CDR3 is TGTGCCAGCCGATCAGGGGGCAGGGGTAGCAATCAGCCCCAGCATTTT.

This clone was counted only a few times. This chain uses TRBV7-9 with TRBJ2-1; D might be TRBD1 or TRBD2, each matching 6 bases. V was cut by 8 bases and J by 9 bases, with 11 bases left in between. Looked up from germline, CDR1 is SEHNR and CDR2 is FQNEAQ (reference sequence). The CDR3 contains 11 residues. In DNA form, the CDR3 reads TGTGCCAGCTTACAGGGAGGTGAGCAGTTCTTC. Translating gives CASLQGGEQFF.

V and J are TRBV7-6 and TRBJ2-1, with 7 bases identical to TRBD1. V trimming: 10 bases; J trimming: 4 bases; junction bases outside the gene matches: 10. The CDR3 is 14 amino acids. The germline CDR1 and CDR2 sequences are SGHVS and FNYEAQ. This CDR3 reads CATTRQGVYNEQFF. The CDR3 coding sequence is TGTGCCACCACGAGACAGGGCGTGTACAATGAGCAGTTCTTC. Full variable domain (outside the CDR3, taken from reference TRBV7-6 and TRBJ2-1): GAGVSQSPRYKVTKRGQDVALRCDPISGHVSLYWYRQALGQGPEFLTYFNYEAQQDKSGLPNDRFSAERPEGSISTLTIQRTEQRDSAMYRCATTRQGVYNEQFFGPGTRLTVL.

The rearrangement uses TRBV5-4 and TRBJ2-7, with 8 positions matching TRBD2. The CDR3 extends over 16 amino acids. Per the germline V gene, CDR1 is SGHNT and CDR2 is YYREEE (reference sequence). V lost 4 bases and J lost 7; bases outside the gene matches: 16. The CDR3 loop reads CASSREGGGAGGEQYF. The CDR3 nucleotides read TGTGCCAGCAGCCGGGAGGGGGGAGGCGCCGGAGGGGAGCAGTACTTC. Drawing the rest from reference TRBV5-4 and TRBJ2-7, the complete variable domain is ETGVTQSPTHLIKTRGQQVTLRCSSQSGHNTVSWYQQALGQGPQFIFQYYREEENGRGNFPPRFSGLQFPNYSSELNVNALELDDSALYLCASSREGGGAGGEQYFGPGTRLTVT.

The J gene is TRBJ2-1, the V gene TRBV15; a weak D match, TRBD2 (5 bases). Germline V gene lookup returns CDR1 LNHNV and CDR2 YYDKDF (reference sequence). Trimming took off 0 bases at V and 3 bases at J, with 9 bases between the two ends. The length of the CDR3 is 15 residues. CDR3 region: CATSRDSGGYNEQFF. CDR3 coding DNA: TGTGCCACCAGCAGAGATTCCGGAGGCTACAATGAGCAGTTCTTC.

This clone has a handful of counts. The chain combines TRBV13 with TRBJ2-7; tentative D call: TRBD2 (5 bases). The CDR3 is 14 residues long. Germline assignment: CDR1 PRHDT and CDR2 FYEKMQ (reference sequence). The V gene lost 0 bases and the J gene lost 7 bases, with 13 bases spanning the gap. The CDR3 DNA follows: TGTGCCAGCAGCTTAGGCGGGATTTCCCCGGAGCAGTACTTC. Translated: CASSLGGISPEQYF.

This clone was found a few times. The gene calls are TRBV5-6 and TRBJ2-7; 7 bases fit TRBD1. V was pared by 5 bases and J by 2 bases, with 4 bases of the junction left unmatched. The CDR3 is 13 amino acids. Germline CDR1 SGHDT, CDR2 YYEEEE. The CDR3 loop reads CASRYGQAYEQYF. The CDR3 region has the DNA TGTGCCAGCAGGTACGGACAGGCCTACGAGCAGTACTTC.

The genes are TRBV30 and TRBJ1-1; D is undetermined. In germline, CDR1 is GTSNPN, CDR2 SVGIG (reference sequence). V was shortened by 0 bases and J by 3 bases, with 5 bases between the two germline ends. The CDR3 is 12 residues long. CDR3 sequence reads: CAWSVADTEAFF. In nucleotides, the CDR3 is TGTGCCTGGAGTGTTGCGGACACTGAAGCTTTCTTT.

The chain combines TRBV2 with TRBJ1-1; D is possibly TRBD1 (5 bases). Germline assignment: CDR1 SNHLY and CDR2 FYNNEI. Trimming took 0 bases from V and 10 from J, leaving 15 bases between them. The CDR3 covers 14 residues. The CDR3 nucleotides read TGTGCCAGCAGTGAAGCCTCCGGGGGTAGGGGAGCTTTCTTT. Amino acids: CASSEASGGRGAFF. Full variable domain (rest looked up from reference TRBV2 and TRBJ1-1): EPEVTQTPSHQVTQMGQEVILRCVPISNHLYFYWYRQILGQKVEFLVSFYNNEISEKSEIFDDQFSVERPDGSNFTLKIRSTKLEDSAMYFCASSEASGGRGAFFGQGTRLTVV.

The chain is built from TRBV18 and TRBJ1-1; D remains ambiguous. Trimming removed 3 bases from V and 1 base from J, with 9 bases in between. The CDR3 is 14 residues long. From germline, CDR1 is KGHSH and CDR2 LQKENI. CDR3 loop: CASSPEGGNTEAFF. The CDR3 coding sequence is TGTGCCAGCTCACCTGAAGGAGGGAACACTGAAGCTTTCTTT.

The rearrangement joins TRBV28 to TRBJ2-7; 7 positions match TRBD1. V was clipped by 3 bases and J by 5 bases; unmatched bases: 4. The CDR3 is 13 residues long. Per germline, CDR1 MDHEN and CDR2 SYDVKM. CDR3: CASSFRQGDEQYF. DNA of the CDR3: TGTGCCAGCAGTTTTAGACAGGGAGACGAGCAGTACTTC.

V usage is TRBV18 and J usage is TRBJ1-2, with TRBD1 identical over 7 bases. CDR1 is KGHSH and CDR2 is LQKENI in the germline V gene. The CDR3 totals 18 residues. V was pared by 3 bases and J by 3 bases, with 16 bases of the junction left unmatched. The CDR3 is CASSPTTGSLTNDYGYTF. In nucleotides, the CDR3 is TGTGCCAGCTCACCCACGACAGGGTCACTAACTAATGACTATGGCTACACCTTC. The complete variable domain, with remaining parts taken from reference TRBV18 and TRBJ1-2, reads NAGVMQNPRHLVRRRGQEARLRCSPMKGHSHVYWYRQLPEEGLKFMVYLQKENIIDESGMPKERFSAEFPKEGPSILRIQQVVRGDSAAYFCASSPTTGSLTNDYGYTFGSGTRLTVV.

V is TRBV4-1 and J is TRBJ1-1; D remains unclear. The CDR3 consists of 15 residues. CDR1 is MGHRA, CDR2 YSYEKL, per germline. The germline V and J ends were trimmed by 5 bases and 5 bases, with 18 bases remaining between them. This CDR3 reads CASSAGDGSETEAFF. The CDR3 DNA follows: TGCGCCAGCAGCGCCGGAGATGGGTCTGAAACTGAAGCTTTCTTT.

This chain connects TRBV2 to TRBJ2-5, with a weak D call TRBD2 (5 bases). This CDR3 contains 15 residues. Per germline, CDR1 SNHLY and CDR2 FYNNEI. With 6 bases removed from V and 2 bases from J, the gap between germline ends came to 16 bases. DNA for the CDR3: TGTGCCAGCAGCTCCGCCGGGATAGATCAAGAGACCCAGTACTTC. Translated: CASSSAGIDQETQYF.

This clone was seen only once. The CDR3: CASSLDGRTSNQPQHF. CDR3 DNA sequence: TGTGCCAGTAGTCTCGATGGGCGAACGAGCAATCAGCCCCAGCATTTT. V is TRBV19 and J is TRBJ1-5, with no clear D. This CDR3 is 16 amino acids long. V gave up 5 bases and J gave up 1 base, with 15 bases separating them. Germline CDR1 is LNHDA and CDR2 is SQIVND (reference sequence).

J is TRBJ1-2 and V is TRBV5-4; perhaps TRBD1 as D (6 bases). Trimming left V 4 bases short and J 4 bases short, with 17 bases between. This CDR3 has 15 residues. Germline assignment: CDR1 SGHNT and CDR2 YYREEE (reference sequence). The CDR3 nucleotides are TGTGCCAGCAGCACCAAATGGACAGACCGCTATGGCTACACCTTC. It specifies CASSTKWTDRYGYTF.

V is TRBV29-1 and J is TRBJ1-2; D gene unclear. The CDR3 is 12 residues long. V gave up 4 bases and J gave up 7 bases, with 13 bases separating them. Germline CDR1 is SQVTM and CDR2 is ANQGSEA. CDR3 amino acids: CSVVGQEGGYTF. The CDR3 nucleotides read TGCAGCGTTGTTGGTCAGGAAGGTGGCTACACCTTC.

This clone appeared a few times. This chain connects TRBV10-1 to TRBJ1-1, with a weak D call TRBD1 (5 bases). CDR1 is WNHNN, CDR2 SYGVQD, per germline (reference sequence). The CDR3 runs 14 residues. V was trimmed by 4 bases and J by 2 bases, leaving 11 bases between them. The CDR3 sequence is CASSGGPINTEAFF. DNA of the CDR3: TGCGCCAGCAGTGGGGGCCCCATAAACACTGAAGCTTTCTTT.

The gene calls are TRBV5-6 and TRBJ2-3; no clear D gene. Germline values: CDR1 SGHDT, CDR2 YYEEEE. The CDR3 consists of 12 residues. Trimming stripped 1 base from V and 0 bases from J, with 0 bases between. The CDR3 region has the DNA TGTGCCAGCAGCTTGAGCACAGATACGCAGTATTTT. This codes for CASSLSTDTQYF.

The chain employs TRBV4-1 and TRBJ2-1, with 10 bases lining up with TRBD1. Germline values: CDR1 MGHRA, CDR2 YSYEKL. V gave up 3 bases and J gave up 5 bases; unmatched junction bases: 1. The CDR3 spans 14 residues. The CDR3 DNA follows: TGCGCCAGCAGCCACGGGACAGGGGACAATGAGCAGTTCTTC. Translating it yields CASSHGTGDNEQFF.